These 10 T cell receptor beta chains came from one sample sequenced in a study of shared clonotypes between healthy human individuals. Cells designated naive CD8 were CD45RO-negative and were positively selected for CCR7, with terminally differentiated effector memory CD45RA+ cells excluded. TCRdb's copy holds only in-frame clones and misses some; the assay was immunoSEQ multiplex PCR. The sample lists around 2,000,000 clones; about 93% were seen once. Sample: naive CD8+ T cells from PBMCs. The origin of the receptors is a man between 18 and 35 years old in good health. Some clones in this sample may be carry-over from other donors' samples.

This chain joins TRBV10-1 and TRBJ1-1; D is ambiguous. The CDR3 has 13 amino acids. Per the germline V gene, CDR1 is WNHNN and CDR2 is SYGVQD (reference sequence). V was clipped by 3 bases and J by 7 bases, with 12 bases between them. The CDR3 is CASSDRELGEAFF. Written as DNA, the CDR3 is TGCGCCAGCAGTGACCGGGAGTTAGGTGAAGCTTTCTTT.

This chain links TRBV7-9 with TRBJ1-1; D may be TRBD1 (5 bases). This CDR3 spans 17 amino acids. CDR1 is SEHNR, CDR2 FQNEAQ, per germline (reference sequence). Trimming pared 1 base from V and 0 bases from J, leaving 15 bases between. The CDR3 nucleotides are TGTGCCAGCAGCTTAGGCAGGTTGGGGGGAATGAACACTGAAGCTTTCTTT. Protein product: CASSLGRLGGMNTEAFF. Drawing the rest from reference TRBV7-9 and TRBJ1-1, the complete variable domain is DTGVSQNPRHKITKRGQNVTFRCDPISEHNRLYWYRQTLGQGPEFLTYFQNEAQLEKSRLLSDRFSAERPKGSFSTLEIQRTEQGDSAMYLCASSLGRLGGMNTEAFFGQGTRLTVV.

The V gene is TRBV5-1, the J gene TRBJ2-7, with D unclear. Trimming removed 4 bases from V and 0 bases from J, with 14 bases in between. Germline V gene sequence: CDR1 SGHRS, CDR2 YFSETQ. This CDR3 is built from 15 residues. The CDR3 DNA is TGCGCCAGCAGCCTGAGACGGACGGGCTCCTACGAGCAGTACTTC. It codes for CASSLRRTGSYEQYF.

Remarks on this clone: The junction and the germline gene differ at one end; a read error may be behind it. The genes are TRBV29-1 and TRBJ1-1; D uncertain. The CDR3 has 11 residues. The germline gives CDR1 SQVTM, CDR2 ANQGSEA. CDR3 amino acids: CSVERNSEAFF. CDR3 DNA: TGCAGCGTTGAACGGAACAGTGAAGCTTTCTTT. The variable domain in full, with the rest retrieved from reference TRBV29-1 and TRBJ1-1, is SAVISQKPSRDICQRGTSLTIQCQVDSQVTMMFWYRQQPGQSLTLIATANQGSEATYESGFVIDKFPISRPNLTFSTLTVSNMSPEDSSIYLCSVERNSEAFFGQGTRLTVV.

The rearrangement uses TRBV5-6 and TRBJ2-1; D is tentatively TRBD1 or TRBD2 (5 bases each). The CDR3 has 15 amino acids. V was cut by 4 bases and J by 7 bases, with 18 bases left in between. Germline CDR1 reads SGHDT; CDR2 reads YYEEEE. CDR3 loop: CASSEESRGGNEQFF. CDR3 coding DNA: TGTGCCAGCAGCGAAGAGTCCCGGGGCGGGAATGAGCAGTTCTTC. Full variable domain (remainder filled in from reference TRBV5-6 and TRBJ2-1): DAGVTQSPTHLIKTRGQQVTLRCSPKSGHDTVSWYQQALGQGPQFIFQYYEEEERQRGNFPDRFSGHQFPNYSSELNVNALLLGDSALYLCASSEESRGGNEQFFGPGTRLTVL.

The rearrangement links TRBV5-6 to TRBJ2-7; TRBD1 matches 12 bases. The CDR3 covers 14 residues. Germline values: CDR1 SGHDT, CDR2 YYEEEE. V was clipped by 4 bases and J by 6 bases; unmatched bases: 5. CDR3 DNA sequence: TGTGCCAGCAGCCCGGGACAGGGGGCCTCCGAGCAGTACTTC. It yields the protein CASSPGQGASEQYF.

This chain links TRBV4-1 with TRBJ2-1; no definite D call. Trimming removed 2 bases from V and 9 bases from J, with 17 bases in between. Germline CDR1 MGHRA, CDR2 YSYEKL. This CDR3 contains 15 residues. The CDR3 loop reads CASSQNSGLVVEQFF. CDR3 nucleotide sequence: TGCGCCAGCAGCCAAAACTCCGGCCTGGTCGTTGAGCAGTTCTTC.

The chain employs TRBV5-1 and TRBJ1-1; 7 bases are a match to TRBD1. Trimming took 4 bases from V and 1 from J; bases not matched to a gene: 10. This CDR3 has 16 amino acids. Germline loops: CDR1 SGHRS, CDR2 YFSETQ. DNA of the CDR3: TGCGCCAGCAGCCATGGGACAGTACTTGGGAACACTGAAGCTTTCTTT. It yields the protein CASSHGTVLGNTEAFF. The full variable domain, with the rest looked up from reference TRBV5-1 and TRBJ1-1, is KAGVTQTPRYLIKTRGQQVTLSCSPISGHRSVSWYQQTPGQGLQFLFEYFSETQRNKGNFPGRFSGRQFSNSRSEMNVSTLELGDSALYLCASSHGTVLGNTEAFFGQGTRLTVV.

The V call is TRBV30, the J call TRBJ2-1; D remains ambiguous. CDR3 length: 12 amino acids. Trimming took off 2 bases at V and 3 bases at J, with 5 bases between the two ends. CDR1 GTSNPN and CDR2 SVGIG come from the germline V gene (reference sequence). CDR3 sequence (DNA): TGTGCCTGGAGTCCTGTCTACAATGAGCAGTTCTTC. It encodes CAWSPVYNEQFF.

The V call is TRBV9, the J call TRBJ1-1; the D is unclear. Looked up from germline, CDR1 is SGDLS and CDR2 is YYNGEE. Trimming took off 3 bases at V and 3 bases at J, with 9 bases between the two ends. This CDR3 contains 13 residues. The DNA for the CDR3 is TGTGCCAGCAGCGCTGTTGGGGACACTGAAGCTTTCTTT. The encoded protein is CASSAVGDTEAFF.